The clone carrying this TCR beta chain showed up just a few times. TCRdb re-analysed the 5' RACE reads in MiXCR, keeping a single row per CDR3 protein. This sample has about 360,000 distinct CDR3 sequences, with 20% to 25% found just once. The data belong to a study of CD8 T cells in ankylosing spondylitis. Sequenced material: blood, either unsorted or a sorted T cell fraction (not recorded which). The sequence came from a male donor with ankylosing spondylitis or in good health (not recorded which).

The CDR3 here is CASSPQFADRLAGVEETQYF. CDR3 nucleotides: TGTGCCAGCTCACCACAGTTTGCTGATCGTCTAGCGGGGGTTGAGGAGACCCAGTACTTC. V usage is TRBV18 and J usage is TRBJ2-5; 10 bases are shared with TRBD2. The J segment lost 5 bases and the V segment lost 1 base, leaving 19 bases of the junction unmatched. This CDR3 region has 20 residues. Germline V gene lookup returns CDR1 KGHSH and CDR2 LQKENI.